A selection of T cell receptor beta chains follows, all from one sample in a study of neoadjuvant anti-PD-1 for oral cavity cancer. Method: immunoSEQ multiplex PCR; TCRdb's copy keeps in-frame clones and lacks some. The sample contains tens of thousands of clones, 83% of which appear only once. Sequences were derived from PBMCs, sampled before nivolumab (anti-PD-1) treatment. These receptors all come from a person aged 35-80 years with oral cavity squamous cell carcinoma. The CDR3 runs from the conserved cysteine through the conserved F or W.

>TRBV4-1|TRBJ2-5
CASSQVALAGGETQYF
>TRBV7-2|TRBJ2-5
CASSNLGGPETQYF
>TRBV29-1|TRBJ1-1
CSVEDIRRNEAFF
>TRBV4-1|TRBJ1-1
CASSATIMNTEAFF
>TRBV28|TRBJ1-4
CASTSVAANEKLFF
>TRBV10-2|TRBJ1-1
CASSASSTEAFF
>TRBV10-3|TRBJ1-4
CAISESVNRGSEKLFF
>TRBV5-6|TRBJ2-5
CASSLTGAGETQYF
>TRBV11-2|TRBJ2-7
CASSLDTVQSRGQYF
>TRBV30|TRBJ1-2
CARTGGAHGYTF
>TRBV9|TRBJ2-3
CASSVAPLTPDTQYF
>TRBV25-1|TRBJ1-5
CASQNSQGAGQPQHF
>TRBV6-5|TRBJ1-3
CASSLRDSRGNTIYF
>TRBV10-3|TRBJ1-2
CASEAPGRAYGYTF
>TRBV5-6|TRBJ2-3
CASSPGTGYLRLSDTQYF
>TRBV30|TRBJ2-7
CAWSPGLPLGEQYF
>TRBV27|TRBJ2-2
CASSRGSYTGELFF
>TRBV29-1|TRBJ1-2
CSVEDRGEAGHYGYTF
>TRBV5-1|TRBJ2-7
CASSPGSSYEQYF
>TRBV27|TRBJ2-7
CASSLVRGRGEQYF
>TRBV5-1|TRBJ2-7
CASSSSYEQYF
>TRBV27|TRBJ1-4
CASSFGSNEKLFF
>TRBV6-5|TRBJ1-5
CASSFDRLNQPQHF
>TRBV5-5|TRBJ2-7
CASSFDRLKRQYF
>TRBV7-3|TRBJ2-1
CASREASGANEQFF
>TRBV2|TRBJ2-1
CASSATWGTRGEQFF
>TRBV19|TRBJ1-5
CASTLNSGSNQPQHF
>TRBV30|TRBJ2-1
CAWSVQSVNEQFF
>TRBV5-1|TRBJ2-3
CASSLVQGGNTQYF
>TRBV6-5|TRBJ1-3
CASRSSGSTIYF
>TRBV7-9|TRBJ1-2
CASSLVRSYGSYGYTF
>TRBV27|TRBJ2-1
CASSLSGIEQFF
>TRBV11-2|TRBJ1-2
CASRPLRFADGGYTF
>TRBV27|TRBJ1-4
CASSPRVGEKLFF
>TRBV7-9|TRBJ2-5
CASSLGGRETQYF
>TRBV9|TRBJ1-2
CASSRDRANGYTF
>TRBV4-1|TRBJ2-6
CASSQDLRGAGANVLTF
>TRBV19|TRBJ1-5
CASSNPTPSNQPQHF
>TRBV12-5|TRBJ2-7
CASGLVALPRASSTEQYF
>TRBV5-1|TRBJ1-1
CASSLDGIMNTEAFF
>TRBV5-4|TRBJ2-5
CATGGEGRGQETQYF
>TRBV11-2|TRBJ1-1
CASSLDLNTEAFF
>TRBV7-7|TRBJ2-5
CASSLGRLAGGQETQYF